Presented here are 28 T cell receptor beta chains from one specimen sequenced in a study of cytomegalovirus exposure and HLA in healthy donors. A multiplex PCR was run with 60 Vbeta primers and 13 Jbeta primers. TCRdb keeps only in-frame clones here, not all; method: immunoSEQ multiplex PCR. In the table there are 50,000 or so clones, about three quarters of which are singletons. Source material: PBMCs. These receptors were obtained from a man aged 18-30 years in good health and CMV-seronegative.

V usage is TRBV4-1 and J usage is TRBJ2-1; D call uncertain. V was trimmed by 1 base and J by 8 bases, leaving 15 bases between them. The CDR3 consists of 15 residues. Per germline, CDR1 MGHRA and CDR2 YSYEKL. In DNA, the CDR3 is TGCGCCAGCAGCCAAGGCGGCGGTATCTGGGATGAGCAGTTCTTC. This translates into CASSQGGGIWDEQFF.

The chain carries TRBV29-1 and TRBJ2-1, with TRBD1 matching 8 bases. The germline gives CDR1 SQVTM, CDR2 ANQGSEA. With 7 bases clipped from V and 0 bases from J, the junction kept 5 bases outside the gene matches. The CDR3 spans 14 residues. The CDR3 coding sequence is TGCAGCGCTACAGACAGGGGCTCCTACAATGAGCAGTTCTTC. The encoded protein is CSATDRGSYNEQFF.

This sequence joins TRBV29-1 and TRBJ2-1; 7 nucleotides agree with TRBD2. The CDR3 runs to 15 residues. Germline V gives CDR1 SQVTM, CDR2 ANQGSEA. J gave up 7 bases and V 2 bases, and 11 bases lay outside the gene matches. The DNA of the CDR3 is TGCAGCGTTGAACTGTCGGCGGGAGAGTCAAATGAGCAGTTCTTC. It is translated as CSVELSAGESNEQFF.

V is TRBV11-2 and J is TRBJ1-2; 10 bases agree with TRBD1. Germline V gene data show CDR1 as SGHAT and CDR2 as FQNNGV. The V gene end was trimmed by 5 bases and the J gene end by 5 bases; junction bases not matched to a gene: 2. The CDR3 is made up of 13 amino acids. The CDR3 bases are TGTGCCAGCAGCAGGGGACAGGGGTATGGCTACACCTTC. This translates into CASSRGQGYGYTF.

This chain connects TRBV14 to TRBJ2-7, with D uncertain. The germline V gene has CDR1 SGHDN and CDR2 FVKESK. The CDR3 runs to 14 residues. V lost 2 bases, J lost 6 bases, and 14 bases lay in between. For the CDR3, the DNA is TGTGCCAGCAGCCAAACGGGTGGGTCGGCCGAGCAGTACTTC. This gives the protein CASSQTGGSAEQYF.

The CDR3 loop reads CASSLPGVGYNEQFF. CDR3 in DNA: TGTGCCAGCAGTTTGCCCGGGGTCGGTTACAATGAGCAGTTCTTC. The gene calls are TRBV28 and TRBJ2-1, with D maybe TRBD2 (5 bases). Between the trimmed V and J ends, which lost 3 bases and 4 bases, there was a span of 13 bases. The length of the CDR3 is 15 residues. The germline V gene has CDR1 MDHEN and CDR2 SYDVKM.

V and J are TRBV6-5 and TRBJ2-5; TRBD1 matches 12 bases. V gave up 6 bases and J gave up 4 bases; unmatched junction bases: 6. The germline gives CDR1 MNHEY, CDR2 SVGAGI. CDR3 length: 15 residues. The CDR3 protein is CASRGTGGLGETQYF. Written as DNA, the CDR3 is TGTGCCAGCAGGGGGACAGGGGGCTTGGGAGAGACCCAGTACTTC.

The chain uses TRBV6-1 and TRBJ2-7, with 8 bases identical to TRBD1. CDR1 and CDR2 from the germline V gene are MNHNS and SASEGT. The CDR3 is 15 residues long. J gave up 1 base and V 4 bases, and 6 bases lay outside the gene matches. CDR3 coding DNA: TGTGCCAGCAGTGGGTTGCAGGGGGCATCCTACGAGCAGTACTTC. Residues: CASSGLQGASYEQYF.

This clone was counted a single time. The CDR3 coding sequence is TGTGCCAGTAGCCCCGGACAGGTTGGGTATGGCTACACCTTC. Translation: CASSPGQVGYGYTF. The rearrangement uses TRBV19 and TRBJ1-2; TRBD1 matches at 7 bases. Trimming removed 6 bases from V and 5 bases from J; junction bases left unmatched: 9. Germline V CDR1 and CDR2: LNHDA, SQIVND (reference sequence). The CDR3 spans 14 residues.

This clone was recorded only once. The J gene is TRBJ2-4, the V gene TRBV28, with 10 bases identical to TRBD1. CDR3 size: 15 residues. Germline assignment: CDR1 MDHEN and CDR2 SYDVKM. V shed 7 bases, J shed 2 bases, and the junction held 5 bases outside the gene matches. This CDR3 reads CASTPGQGSKNIQYF. The CDR3 DNA reads as TGTGCCAGCACCCCGGGACAGGGGTCCAAAAACATTCAGTACTTC.

The gene calls are TRBV29-1 and TRBJ2-5; D is unresolved. CDR1 SQVTM and CDR2 ANQGSEA come from the germline V gene. The CDR3 covers 13 residues. V lost 4 bases and J 0 bases, leaving 9 bases between the germline ends. Here the CDR3 reads CSVVLFYQETQYF. CDR3 bases: TGCAGCGTTGTCCTATTCTACCAAGAGACCCAGTACTTC.

The J gene is TRBJ2-2, the V gene TRBV7-2; D uncertain. Germline V gene data show CDR1 as SGHTA and CDR2 as FQGNSA. V was pared by 3 bases and J by 7 bases, with 9 bases between. The CDR3 is 13 amino acids. The CDR3 region has the DNA TGTGCCAGCAGCTTGTCCCTTAACGGGGAGCTGTTTTTT. This encodes CASSLSLNGELFF.

The chain employs TRBV28 and TRBJ1-5, with 7 bases lining up with TRBD1. Trimming at V came to 6 bases and at J to 9 bases, leaving 14 bases not matched to a gene. The CDR3 length is 15 residues. Germline CDR1 MDHEN, CDR2 SYDVKM. In DNA form, the CDR3 reads TGTGCCAGCAGAACAACCAGGGACAGCGTCGGGCCCCAGCATTTT. As protein: CASRTTRDSVGPQHF.

The CDR3 loop is CASSQDAGVGPSTDTQYF. The CDR3 region has the DNA TGTGCCAGCAGCCAAGATGCGGGAGTCGGCCCTAGCACAGATACGCAGTATTTT. The V gene is TRBV4-2, the J gene TRBJ2-3, with 7 positions matching TRBD2. Trimming removed 0 bases from V and 0 bases from J; junction bases left unmatched: 9. CDR3 length equals 18 residues. Germline V lookup: CDR1 LGHNA, CDR2 YNFKEQ.

The rearrangement joins TRBV4-1 to TRBJ2-3; perhaps TRBD2 as D (6 bases). This CDR3 is built from 15 residues. Between the trimmed V and J ends, which lost 1 base and 4 bases, there was a span of 12 bases. Germline CDR1 and CDR2: MGHRA and YSYEKL. The CDR3 loop is CASSQGGNGPDTQYF. DNA for the CDR3: TGCGCCAGCAGCCAAGGCGGGAATGGTCCAGATACGCAGTATTTT.

Only one count was recorded for this clone. V gene TRBV28 combines with J gene TRBJ2-5; D is possibly TRBD2 (6 bases). The ends were cut back, 3 bases at V and 7 bases at J, with 15 bases in the middle. The CDR3 is 14 residues long. The germline CDR1 and CDR2 sequences are MDHEN and SYDVKM. The CDR3 nucleotides read TGTGCCAGCAGTTTCCCCTTTGGGGGGATGACCCAGTACTTC. Translating gives CASSFPFGGMTQYF.

A single count supports this clone. The chain recombines TRBV19 with TRBJ1-1; D is undetermined. Looked up from germline, CDR1 is LNHDA and CDR2 is SQIVND (reference sequence). There are 15 residues in the CDR3. V was shortened by 5 bases and J by 0 bases, with 13 bases between the two germline ends. CDR3 coding DNA: TGTGCCAGTAGTGTCCAGGCCGGTATGAACACTGAAGCTTTCTTT. Protein: CASSVQAGMNTEAFF. Using reference TRBV19 and TRBJ1-1 for the parts outside the CDR3, the full variable domain is DGGITQSPKYLFRKEGQNVTLSCEQNLNHDAMYWYRQDPGQGLRLIYYSQIVNDFQKGDIAEGYSVSREKKESFPLTVTSAQKNPTAFYLCASSVQAGMNTEAFFGQGTRLTVV.

This sequence joins TRBV4-1 and TRBJ2-2; 15 nucleotides align to TRBD2. Per germline, CDR1 MGHRA and CDR2 YSYEKL. The CDR3 sequence is 20 residues long. After removal of 3 bases from V and 3 bases from J, the junction contained 11 bases not matched to a gene. The CDR3 DNA follows: TGCGCCAGCAGCCACCCAGGGAGGACTAGCGGGAGGGGGGACACCGGGGAGCTGTTTTTT. Encoded protein: CASSHPGRTSGRGDTGELFF.

V gene TRBV6-5 combines with J gene TRBJ1-2, with TRBD1 matching over 7 bases. Germline V gives CDR1 MNHEY, CDR2 SVGAGI. Unmatched junction bases numbered 10, after V lost 2 bases and J lost 4 bases. This CDR3 contains 16 residues. CDR3: CASSYGTGDPAYGYTF. The CDR3 DNA reads TGTGCCAGCAGTTACGGAACAGGGGACCCAGCCTATGGCTACACCTTC.

This clone occurred a few times. The V gene is TRBV6-5, the J gene TRBJ1-6; perhaps TRBD1 as D (5 bases). The V end was cut by 2 bases, the J end by 7 bases, with 9 bases between. The CDR3 is made up of 14 amino acids. Germline V gene data show CDR1 as MNHEY and CDR2 as SVGAGI. The CDR3 region is CASSYRQSNSPLHF. The CDR3 coding sequence is TGTGCCAGCAGTTACCGACAGTCCAATTCACCCCTCCACTTT.

This clone has more than one count but fewer than ten. The V and J genes are TRBV7-2 and TRBJ2-7, with D tentatively TRBD1 (5 bases). The germline V and J ends were trimmed by 4 bases and 0 bases, with 19 bases remaining between them. The V gene's germline CDR1 is SGHTA and CDR2 FQGNSA. The CDR3 sequence is 17 residues long. CDR3 residues: CASSWQGGGISSYEQYF. In DNA, the CDR3 is TGTGCCAGCAGCTGGCAGGGCGGCGGAATAAGCTCCTACGAGCAGTACTTC.

V gene TRBV7-9 combines with J gene TRBJ1-5; 8 bases agree with TRBD1. The ends lost 1 base at V and 3 bases at J; junction bases unmatched: 5. Germline assignment: CDR1 SEHNR and CDR2 FQNEAQ (reference sequence). The CDR3 sequence is 16 residues long. In nucleotides, the CDR3 is TGTGCCAGCAGCTTAGTTCAGGGGGCTAACAATCAGCCCCAGCATTTT. Translating it yields CASSLVQGANNQPQHF. The whole variable domain, remainder taken from reference TRBV7-9 and TRBJ1-5, is DTGVSQNPRHKITKRGQNVTFRCDPISEHNRLYWYRQTLGQGPEFLTYFQNEAQLEKSRLLSDRFSAERPKGSFSTLEIQRTEQGDSAMYLCASSLVQGANNQPQHFGDGTRLSIL.

This clone appeared a single time. The rearrangement links TRBV11-2 to TRBJ1-2; D perhaps matches TRBD1 (6 bases). Germline loops: CDR1 SGHAT, CDR2 FQNNGV. V was trimmed by 1 base and J by 8 bases, leaving 20 bases between them. The CDR3 totals 16 residues. CDR3 sequence (DNA): TGTGCCAGCAGCTTAGGGCCTACCACAGGGATGGGCGGCTACACCTTC. Its protein product is CASSLGPTTGMGGYTF.

The chain links TRBV30 to TRBJ2-7; 13 bases agree with TRBD2. The CDR3 is 17 amino acids. The J segment lost 0 bases and the V segment lost 2 bases, leaving 7 bases of the junction unmatched. Germline V gives CDR1 GTSNPN, CDR2 SVGIG (reference sequence). CDR3 nucleotides: TGTGCCTGGAGTACCACGGGACTAGCGGGATCCTCCTACGAGCAGTACTTC. It yields the protein CAWSTTGLAGSSYEQYF.

This clone was picked up a small number of times. This rearrangement joins TRBV28 to TRBJ2-1, with a possible D match to TRBD2 (7 bases). Germline values: CDR1 MDHEN, CDR2 SYDVKM. Between the trimmed V and J ends, which lost 7 bases and 5 bases, there was a span of 18 bases. The CDR3 runs to 15 residues. The CDR3 region is CASIPVGGAHNEQFF. The DNA for the CDR3 is TGTGCCAGCATCCCCGTGGGGGGGGCCCACAATGAGCAGTTCTTC.

This clone appeared a few times. In DNA form, the CDR3 reads TGTGCCAGCAGCCCTAGCTTCCGCAGGAGCGGGAGTAGGTCAGATACGCAGTATTTT. Amino acids: CASSPSFRRSGSRSDTQYF. J is TRBJ2-3 and V is TRBV9; 8 bases agree with TRBD2. The V segment lost 4 bases and the J segment 4 bases; nucleotides outside the gene matches: 20. Germline V gives CDR1 SGDLS, CDR2 YYNGEE. The CDR3 is made up of 19 amino acids.

The gene calls are TRBV28 and TRBJ1-1; 7 bases match TRBD1. The germline gives CDR1 MDHEN, CDR2 SYDVKM. CDR3 length: 14 residues. With 2 bases clipped from V and 4 bases from J, the junction kept 4 bases outside the gene matches. CDR3 region: CASSLKGARTEAFF. Written as DNA, the CDR3 is TGTGCCAGCAGTTTAAAGGGGGCTCGCACTGAAGCTTTCTTT.

The chain recombines TRBV28 with TRBJ2-1; maybe TRBD2 (6 bases). Trimming removed 3 bases at V and 3 bases at J, with 12 bases between. The CDR3 length is 15 residues. Germline CDR1 is MDHEN and CDR2 is SYDVKM. The CDR3 region is CASSLPGSVYNEQFF. The CDR3 DNA is TGTGCCAGCAGTTTGCCCGGGAGTGTCTACAATGAGCAGTTCTTC.